Shown below are 17 T cell receptor beta chains from a single sample sequenced in a study of OX40 agonist ivuxolimab in advanced cancers. The table came from immunoSEQ multiplex PCR; TCRdb's copy has only in-frame clones and leaves some out. The data contain roughly 48,000 clones, approximately 85% of them seen just once; the ten biggest clones take up about 1.9%. The specimen was CD4+ or CD8+ T cells sorted from blood, collected in a trial of the OX40 agonist ivuxolimab. Receptors originate from an adult with an advanced solid tumor such as melanoma, head and neck, liver or kidney cancer.

V and J are TRBV5-6 and TRBJ2-1; D is unclear. Germline lookup yields CDR1 SGHDT and CDR2 YYEEEE. V was trimmed by 6 bases and J by 8 bases, leaving 15 bases between them. This CDR3 has 13 residues. DNA of the CDR3: TGTGCCAGCACCCGGCTCGGGTCGGATGAGCAGTTCTTC. Translated: CASTRLGSDEQFF.

J is TRBJ1-2 and V is TRBV4-2; D gene unclear. CDR3 length equals 15 residues. Trimming took 0 bases from V and 0 from J, leaving 8 bases between them. Germline V gene sequence: CDR1 LGHNA, CDR2 YNFKEQ. The CDR3 DNA reads TGTGCCAGCAGCCAAGACACCAACGCTAACTATGGCTACACCTTC. Protein sequence: CASSQDTNANYGYTF.

The chain couples TRBV10-3 to TRBJ1-2, with 11 bases that match TRBD1. The CDR3 runs 14 residues. Germline V gives CDR1 ENHRY, CDR2 SYGVKD. V lost 10 bases and J lost 2; bases outside the gene matches: 6. The CDR3 here is CATRTGGRNYGYTF. The CDR3 nucleotides are TGTGCCACCAGGACAGGGGGCCGGAACTATGGCTACACCTTC.

V is TRBV5-6 and J is TRBJ1-2; TRBD1 aligns across 12 bases. The germline V gene encodes CDR1 SGHDT and CDR2 YYEEEE. This CDR3 has 15 residues. The trim removed 4 bases at V and 3 bases at J, leaving 4 bases unmatched. CDR3 DNA sequence: TGTGCCAGCAGCCAAGGGACAGGGGGCGACTATGGCTACACCTTC. Translation gives CASSQGTGGDYGYTF.

This rearrangement joins TRBV10-1 to TRBJ2-2; D ambiguous. V was shortened by 7 bases and J by 5 bases, with 5 bases between the two germline ends. Germline V CDR1 and CDR2: WNHNN, SYGVQD (reference sequence). The CDR3 consists of 11 residues. As DNA, the CDR3 is TGCGCCAGCATAACTACCGGGGAGCTGTTTTTT. It translates to CASITTGELFF.

The J gene is TRBJ2-1, the V gene TRBV7-3; 7 bases are a match to TRBD2. The CDR3 totals 15 residues. J gave up 7 bases and V 2 bases, and 8 bases lay outside the gene matches. In germline, CDR1 is SGHTA, CDR2 FQGTGA. CDR3 coding DNA: TGTGCCAGCAGCTTATTTGCGGGAGTGGAGAATGAGCAGTTCTTC. Translated, it gives CASSLFAGVENEQFF.

The chain combines TRBV6-1 with TRBJ1-1, with 9 bases identical to TRBD1. V trimming: 4 bases; J trimming: 5 bases; junction bases outside the gene matches: 5. The CDR3 has 14 residues. The germline CDR1 and CDR2 sequences are MNHNS and SASEGT. The CDR3 reads CASSVDRGGTEAFF. CDR3 nucleotide sequence: TGTGCCAGCAGTGTGGACAGGGGAGGGACTGAAGCTTTCTTT.

This chain uses TRBV27 with TRBJ1-4; D remains unclear. The germline V gene encodes CDR1 MNHEY and CDR2 SMNVEV (reference sequence). V lost 6 bases and J lost 3, with 14 bases in between. CDR3 length: 15 amino acids. The CDR3 DNA follows: TGTGCCAGCAGCCAAAAACCCGCGGCTAATGAAAAACTGTTTTTT. The encoded protein is CASSQKPAANEKLFF.

The table lists this clone with a count of one. The chain couples TRBV27 to TRBJ2-1, with TRBD1 matching 9 bases. CDR3 length: 15 amino acids. The V gene's germline CDR1 is MNHEY and CDR2 SMNVEV (reference sequence). With V trimmed by 6 bases and J by 2 bases, 5 bases remained unmatched. The CDR3 loop reads CASRKGQGPYNEQFF. The DNA for the CDR3 is TGTGCCAGCAGGAAGGGACAGGGCCCCTACAATGAGCAGTTCTTC.

The V gene is TRBV7-9, the J gene TRBJ2-3; D unclear. Germline lookup yields CDR1 SEHNR and CDR2 FQNEAQ (reference sequence). V lost 5 bases to trimming and J lost 1 base, with 10 bases between them. This CDR3 is 14 amino acids long. CDR3 in DNA: TGTGCCAGCAGCCCCTACTTGGGCACAGATACGCAGTATTTT. This translates into CASSPYLGTDTQYF. The entire variable domain, with the rest obtained from reference TRBV7-9 and TRBJ2-3, is as follows: DTGVSQNPRHKITKRGQNVTFRCDPISEHNRLYWYRQTLGQGPEFLTYFQNEAQLEKSRLLSDRFSAERPKGSFSTLEIQRTEQGDSAMYLCASSPYLGTDTQYFGPGTRLTVL.

The table lists this clone with a count of one. This chain links TRBV10-3 with TRBJ2-1; 10 bases agree with TRBD2. This CDR3 is built from 16 residues. Germline CDR1 is ENHRY and CDR2 is SYGVKD. V lost 5 bases, J lost 6 bases, and 10 bases stayed unmatched. CDR3 residues: CAISIRESGGGNEQFF. CDR3 coding DNA: TGTGCCATCAGTATCAGAGAAAGCGGGGGGGGCAATGAGCAGTTCTTC.

The CDR3 loop reads CASALGYGNTIYF. The CDR3 DNA reads TGCGCCAGCGCGTTGGGGTACGGAAACACCATATATTTT. The chain uses TRBV5-1 and TRBJ1-3; D gene uncertain. Germline CDR1 and CDR2: SGHRS and YFSETQ. The CDR3 covers 13 residues. V dropped 7 bases and J dropped 4 bases, with 12 bases sitting between them.

The chain uses TRBV5-6 and TRBJ2-7, with D unresolved. CDR1 is SGHDT, CDR2 YYEEEE, per germline. Trimming pared 2 bases from V and 3 bases from J, leaving 9 bases between. The CDR3 loop spans 13 amino acids. Here the CDR3 DNA reads TGTGCCAGCAGCTTAAATTCAGTCTACGAGCAGTACTTC. Residues: CASSLNSVYEQYF.

CDR3 loop: CASSRQGRVSETQYF. DNA for the CDR3: TGTGCCAGTAGTAGACAGGGGAGGGTCTCGGAGACCCAGTACTTC. V and J are TRBV19 and TRBJ2-5, with a weak D call TRBD1 (8 bases). Germline values: CDR1 LNHDA, CDR2 SQIVND (reference sequence). This CDR3 has 15 residues. Trimming took 4 bases from V and 5 from J, leaving 17 bases between them. Complete variable domain (other parts from reference TRBV19 and TRBJ2-5): DGGITQSPKYLFRKEGQNVTLSCEQNLNHDAMYWYRQDPGQGLRLIYYSQIVNDFQKGDIAEGYSVSREKKESFPLTVTSAQKNPTAFYLCASSRQGRVSETQYFGPGTRLLVL.

This clone came up a few times. This rearrangement joins TRBV4-3 to TRBJ1-5; D gene uncertain. V dropped 0 bases and J dropped 7 bases, with 7 bases sitting between them. The CDR3 is 13 amino acids. Germline CDR1 LGHNA, CDR2 YSLEER. The CDR3 loop reads CASSQDPEQPQHF. The CDR3, as DNA: TGCGCCAGCAGCCAAGACCCAGAACAGCCCCAGCATTTT.

The chain combines TRBV28 with TRBJ1-6, with D perhaps matching TRBD1 (5 bases). Trimming took off 2 bases at V and 7 bases at J, with 9 bases between the two ends. Looked up from germline, CDR1 is MDHEN and CDR2 is SYDVKM. This CDR3 has 14 amino acids. As DNA, the CDR3 is TGTGCCAGCAGTTTAGGACACCCCAATTCACCCCTCCACTTT. Protein: CASSLGHPNSPLHF.

The V gene is TRBV6-1, the J gene TRBJ2-3, with TRBD2 matching over 10 bases. Germline CDR1 is MNHNS and CDR2 is SASEGT. J lost 1 base, V lost 7 bases, and 5 bases had no gene match. There are 15 residues in the CDR3. The CDR3 spells CASTLAGDRTDTQYF. The CDR3, as DNA: TGTGCCAGCACCCTAGCGGGGGACCGCACAGATACGCAGTATTTT.